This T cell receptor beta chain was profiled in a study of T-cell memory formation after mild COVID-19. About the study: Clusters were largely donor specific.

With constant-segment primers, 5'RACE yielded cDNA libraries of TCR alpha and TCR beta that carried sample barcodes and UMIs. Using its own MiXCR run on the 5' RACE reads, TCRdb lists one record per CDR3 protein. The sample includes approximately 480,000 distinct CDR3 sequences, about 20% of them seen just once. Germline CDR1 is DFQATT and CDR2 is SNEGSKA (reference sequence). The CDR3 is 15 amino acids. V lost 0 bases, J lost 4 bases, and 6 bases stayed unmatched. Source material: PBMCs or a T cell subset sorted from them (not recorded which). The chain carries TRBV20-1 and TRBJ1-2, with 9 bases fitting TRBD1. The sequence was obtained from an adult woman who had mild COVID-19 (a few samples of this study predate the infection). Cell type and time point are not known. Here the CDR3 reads CSARDAGTGLYGYTF. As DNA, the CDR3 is TGCAGTGCTAGAGATGCCGGGACAGGGCTCTATGGCTACACCTTC.